A single sample is the source of the 18 T cell receptor beta chains below, sequenced in a study of T-cell memory formation after mild COVID-19. From the 5' RACE reads, TCRdb called clonotypes with MiXCR, one entry per CDR3 protein. The sample records 550,000 to 650,000 distinct CDR3 sequences, 15% to 20% being singletons. Sequenced material: PBMCs or a T cell subset sorted from them (not recorded which). The origin of the receptors is an adult woman who had mild COVID-19 (a few samples of this study predate the infection). Cell type and time point are not known.

This clonotype was detected a few times. This sequence joins TRBV6-5 and TRBJ1-2; D remains ambiguous. The germline gives CDR1 MNHEY, CDR2 SVGAGI. V lost 6 bases, J lost 4 bases, and 9 bases lay in between. This CDR3 has 12 amino acids. CDR3 region: CASRLGSYGYTF. The CDR3 region has the DNA TGTGCCAGCAGACTAGGGAGCTATGGCTACACCTTC.

This clonotype has more than one count but fewer than ten. The V gene is TRBV4-1, the J gene TRBJ1-2; D remains ambiguous. The V end was cut by 1 base, the J end by 8 bases, with 23 bases between. The length of the CDR3 is 17 residues. The germline CDR1 and CDR2 sequences are MGHRA and YSYEKL. CDR3 nucleotides: TGCGCCAGCAGCCAAGGAACCCTAACGGCTGGAGTGCACGGCTACACCTTC. This codes for CASSQGTLTAGVHGYTF.

This chain joins TRBV5-1 and TRBJ1-6, with TRBD1 as a possible D gene (5 bases). The germline CDR1 and CDR2 sequences are SGHRS and YFSETQ. V lost 0 bases and J lost 7, with 11 bases in between. This CDR3 region has 15 residues. CDR3 in DNA: TGCGCCAGCAGCTTGGTGCAGGGCGGAAATTCACCCCTCCACTTT. It specifies CASSLVQGGNSPLHF.

This clonotype was found a few times. V gene TRBV7-6 combines with J gene TRBJ1-4, with TRBD1 matching 7 bases. From germline, CDR1 is SGHVS and CDR2 FNYEAQ. With 5 bases clipped from V and 4 bases from J, the junction kept 1 base outside the gene matches. The CDR3 runs 13 residues. CDR3 region: CASSDRVNEKLFF. CDR3 nucleotides: TGTGCCAGCAGCGACAGGGTTAATGAAAAACTGTTTTTT.

This clonotype was observed a handful of times. The V call is TRBV11-3, the J call TRBJ2-3; 7 nucleotides line up with TRBD1. Looked up from germline, CDR1 is SGHNT and CDR2 is YENEEA. With V trimmed by 2 bases and J by 2 bases, 4 bases remained unmatched. This CDR3 spans 15 amino acids. The CDR3 sequence: CASSLRQGHTDTQYF. The DNA of the CDR3 is TGTGCCAGCAGCTTAAGACAGGGTCACACAGATACGCAGTATTTT.

This clonotype was recorded a few times. This chain links TRBV5-1 with TRBJ2-1, with D maybe TRBD2 (6 bases). The CDR3 extends over 12 amino acids. V gave up 3 bases and J gave up 10 bases, with 11 bases separating them. Germline V gives CDR1 SGHRS, CDR2 YFSETQ. CDR3 residues: CASSSGGREQFF. In DNA, the CDR3 is TGCGCCAGCAGCTCTGGAGGGAGGGAGCAGTTCTTC.

This clonotype was found a few times. The chain carries TRBV7-2 and TRBJ1-5, with TRBD1 matching over 10 bases. Germline-derived CDR1 and CDR2 are SGHTA and FQGNSA. The CDR3 is made up of 14 amino acids. V lost 6 bases, J lost 6 bases, and 5 bases stayed unmatched. The CDR3 nucleotides are TGTGCCAGCAGTCCGACAGGGGGCTTTCAGCCCCAGCATTTT. This translates into CASSPTGGFQPQHF.

This clonotype appeared many times. The chain recombines TRBV20-1 with TRBJ2-2, with TRBD2 identical over 10 bases. Germline V CDR1 and CDR2: DFQATT, SNEGSKA (reference sequence). After removal of 2 bases from V and 6 bases from J, the junction contained 12 bases not matched to a gene. CDR3 length: 17 amino acids. CDR3 sequence reads: CSARRLAGNSKPGELFF. The CDR3 nucleotides are TGCAGTGCTAGACGACTAGCGGGTAACTCCAAGCCCGGGGAGCTGTTTTTT.

This clonotype was picked up a small number of times. V gene TRBV24-1 combines with J gene TRBJ1-5, with D hard to call. V was pared by 4 bases and J by 7 bases, with 10 bases between. Germline V gene data show CDR1 as KGHDR and CDR2 as SFDVKD. CDR3 length equals 13 residues. In DNA form, the CDR3 reads TGTGCCACCAGTGACCGGGAGAGGCAGCCCCAGCATTTT. It translates to CATSDRERQPQHF.

This clonotype has only one observation. The rearrangement joins TRBV4-3 to TRBJ2-7; D possibly corresponds to TRBD2 (6 bases). This CDR3 region has 15 residues. V was clipped by 0 bases and J by 3 bases, with 12 bases between them. The V gene's germline CDR1 is LGHNA and CDR2 YSLEER. The chain's CDR3 is CASSQDFGSIYEQYF. The CDR3 nucleotides are TGCGCCAGCAGCCAAGATTTCGGGAGTATCTACGAGCAGTACTTC.

This clonotype was observed a few times. The rearrangement joins TRBV30 to TRBJ1-4; TRBD1 agrees at 7 bases. The germline gives CDR1 GTSNPN, CDR2 SVGIG (reference sequence). The CDR3 length is 12 residues. V gave up 7 bases and J gave up 6 bases; unmatched junction bases: 5. The CDR3 loop reads CAFGGTDEKLFF. The CDR3 nucleotides read TGTGCCTTCGGCGGGACAGATGAAAAACTGTTTTTT. The entire variable domain, with the rest obtained from reference TRBV30 and TRBJ1-4, is as follows: SQTIHQWPATLVQPVGSPLSLECTVEGTSNPNLYWYRQAAGRGLQLLFYSVGIGQISSEVPQNLSASRPQDRQFILSSKKLLLSDSGFYLCAFGGTDEKLFFGSGTQLSVL.

The chain links TRBV10-3 to TRBJ1-1, with 9 bases identical to TRBD1. The V gene end was trimmed by 7 bases and the J gene end by 2 bases; junction bases not matched to a gene: 5. CDR3 length: 14 residues. Germline CDR1 ENHRY, CDR2 SYGVKD. As DNA, the CDR3 is TGTGCCATCACCAGACAGGGGGGCAACACTGAAGCTTTCTTT. This sequence encodes CAITRQGGNTEAFF.

CDR3 sequence reads: CASSQIRVSAYEQYF. The CDR3 region has the DNA TGTGCCAGCAGCCAAATAAGGGTATCGGCATACGAGCAGTACTTC. The chain is built from TRBV3-1 and TRBJ2-7; no reliable D call. Deletions cut 2 bases from V and 4 bases from J, with 15 bases between. CDR3 length equals 15 residues. Germline V gives CDR1 LGHDT, CDR2 YNNKEL (reference sequence).

This clonotype has only a few counts. The J gene is TRBJ2-5, the V gene TRBV6-5; the D gene could be TRBD1 or TRBD2 (6 bases each). With 7 bases removed from V and 2 bases from J, the gap between germline ends came to 8 bases. Germline CDR1 is MNHEY and CDR2 is SVGAGI. The CDR3 runs 12 residues. As DNA, the CDR3 is TGTGCCAGCAAAGGGGGGCAAGAGACCCAGTACTTC. Amino acid sequence: CASKGGQETQYF.

This clonotype showed up just a few times. The V and J genes are TRBV29-1 and TRBJ2-7, with a possible D match to TRBD1 (6 bases). The CDR3 has 13 amino acids. Trimming took 7 bases from V and 8 from J, leaving 21 bases between them. CDR1 and CDR2 from the germline V gene are SQVTM and ANQGSEA. The CDR3 DNA reads TGCAGCGGAACGGACAGCCTCTCTACTCAGCAGTACTTC. Its translation is CSGTDSLSTQQYF.

The J gene is TRBJ2-5, the V gene TRBV7-2, with a tentative D call TRBD2 (6 bases). This CDR3 region has 14 residues. Looked up from germline, CDR1 is SGHTA and CDR2 is FQGNSA. V dropped 5 bases and J dropped 1 base, with 11 bases sitting between them. CDR3 in amino acids: CASSTGLTQETQYF. The CDR3 DNA is TGTGCCAGCAGCACGGGACTCACCCAAGAGACCCAGTACTTC.

This clonotype was observed a few times. The chain uses TRBV20-1 and TRBJ1-2; 7 positions match TRBD1. CDR3 length equals 15 residues. Germline V gives CDR1 DFQATT, CDR2 SNEGSKA (reference sequence). V lost 6 bases and J lost 0; bases outside the gene matches: 10. CDR3 region: CSAPEGAGTNYGYTF. The CDR3, as DNA: TGCAGTGCCCCGGAGGGGGCCGGAACTAACTATGGCTACACCTTC.

The rearrangement links TRBV4-2 to TRBJ2-7; TRBD2 agrees at 14 bases. With V trimmed by 1 base and J by 2 bases, 1 base remained unmatched. Germline values: CDR1 LGHNA, CDR2 YNFKEQ. This CDR3 is built from 16 residues. CDR3 loop: CASSQAGLAGAYEQYF. CDR3 nucleotide sequence: TGTGCCAGCAGCCAAGCGGGACTAGCGGGAGCCTACGAGCAGTACTTC.